The source of this T cell receptor (beta chain) is a study of breast tumors, draining lymph nodes, adjacent tissues. Samples came from axillary lymph nodes draining the breast cancer. TCRdb redid the calling of the multiplex PCR reads with MiXCR, one entry per CDR3 protein. The table has around 130,000 distinct CDR3 sequences, about 31% seen once. Germline-derived CDR1 and CDR2 are LNHDA and SQIVND (reference sequence). The J segment lost 0 bases and the V segment lost 5 bases, leaving 7 bases of the junction unmatched. The CDR3 runs 15 residues. Specimen: axillary lymph node tissue. This clonotype was obtained from a female donor with breast cancer. Some clones in this sample may be carry-over from other donors' samples. J is TRBJ2-7 and V is TRBV19; 7 positions agree with TRBD1. The DNA for the CDR3 is TGTGCCAGTAGTGACGTACAGGGGAGCTCCTACGAGCAGTACGTC. Protein product: CASSDVQGSSYEQYV.